These T cell receptor beta chains were read from a single sample in a study of blood T cell repertoires in COVID-19. Here immunoSEQ multiplex PCR was the method, and the copy in TCRdb shows in-frame clones only, minus some. The table has about 140,000 clones, approximately 79% seen once. The sample taken for sequencing was peripheral blood. These receptor sequences come from a man in his sixties with acute or convalescent COVID-19. Each CDR3 is given with its conserved first and last residue. Fields, in order: CDR3 protein, CDR3 DNA, V gene, J gene, clone size, D gene. D genes are given only for firm matches. Clone size appears in some rows only: once, few, many, or a class for an expanded clone.

CDR3aa: CASSPSYEQYF
CDR3nt: TGTGCCAGCAGTCCTAGCTACGAGCAGTACTTC
v_gene: TRBV7-2
j_gene: TRBJ2-7
abundance: -
d_gene: -

CDR3aa: CASSPPTGSSGANVLTF
CDR3nt: TGTGCCAGCAGCCCCCCGACAGGATCCTCTGGGGCCAACGTCCTGACTTTC
v_gene: TRBV7-9
j_gene: TRBJ2-6
abundance: -
d_gene: -

CDR3aa: CASSSSVVGQPQHF
CDR3nt: TGTGCCAGCAGCTCCTCGGTCGTTGGTCAGCCCCAGCATTTT
v_gene: TRBV7-2
j_gene: TRBJ1-5
abundance: few
d_gene: -

CDR3aa: CASSETEAFF
CDR3nt: TGTGCCAGCAGTGAGACTGAAGCTTTCTTT
v_gene: TRBV28
j_gene: TRBJ1-1
abundance: -
d_gene: -

CDR3aa: CASSLNPVNNEFF
CDR3nt: TGTGCCAGCTCACTGAACCCAGTCAATAATGAGTTCTTC
v_gene: TRBV18
j_gene: TRBJ2-1
abundance: -
d_gene: -

CDR3aa: CASTPGQGDEAFF
CDR3nt: TGTGCCAGCACCCCGGGACAGGGTGATGAAGCTTTCTTT
v_gene: TRBV7-9
j_gene: TRBJ1-1
abundance: once
d_gene: TRBD1

CDR3aa: CAWSVGTSGGNEQFF
CDR3nt: TGTGCCTGGAGTGTGGGGACTAGCGGGGGGAATGAGCAGTTCTTC
v_gene: TRBV30
j_gene: TRBJ2-1
abundance: -
d_gene: TRBD2

CDR3aa: CAASGGGLEKLFF
CDR3nt: TGTGCCGCCTCCGGGGGAGGACTTGAAAAACTGTTTTTT
v_gene: TRBV10-3
j_gene: TRBJ1-4
abundance: -
d_gene: -

CDR3aa: CASSGPLGVGGYTF
CDR3nt: TGTGCCAGTAGCGGGCCCTTGGGAGTCGGTGGCTACACCTTC
v_gene: TRBV19
j_gene: TRBJ1-2
abundance: -
d_gene: -

CDR3aa: CASSRGGFETQYF
CDR3nt: TGTGCCAGCAGCCGGGGGGGCTTTGAGACCCAGTACTTC
v_gene: TRBV12-3/TRBV12-4
j_gene: TRBJ2-5
abundance: few
d_gene: TRBD2

CDR3aa: CATSREPRVPYEQYF
CDR3nt: TGTGCCACCAGCAGAGAACCCCGGGTGCCCTACGAGCAGTACTTC
v_gene: TRBV15
j_gene: TRBJ2-7
abundance: -
d_gene: -

CDR3aa: CASSVEPGTGELFF
CDR3nt: TGTGCCAGCAGTGTAGAGCCAGGTACCGGGGAGCTGTTTTTT
v_gene: TRBV25-1
j_gene: TRBJ2-2
abundance: -
d_gene: -

CDR3aa: CASRFRGESNQPQHF
CDR3nt: TGTGCCAGCAGATTCAGGGGGGAAAGCAATCAGCCCCAGCATTTT
v_gene: TRBV6-5
j_gene: TRBJ1-5
abundance: few
d_gene: TRBD1

CDR3aa: CARSLAPGGISNQPQHF
CDR3nt: TGTGCCAGAAGCTTGGCCCCAGGGGGCATTTCCAATCAGCCCCAGCATTTT
v_gene: TRBV5-3
j_gene: TRBJ1-5
abundance: -
d_gene: TRBD1

CDR3aa: CASSAGGWQGASQPQHF
CDR3nt: TGTGCCAGCAGCGCAGGGGGGTGGCAGGGGGCGAGTCAGCCCCAGCATTTT
v_gene: TRBV28
j_gene: TRBJ1-5
abundance: once
d_gene: TRBD1

CDR3aa: CASRSTGVGEKLFF
CDR3nt: TGTGCCAGCAGGTCAACAGGGGTCGGAGAAAAACTGTTTTTT
v_gene: TRBV27
j_gene: TRBJ1-4
abundance: few
d_gene: TRBD1

CDR3aa: CAISEQANTGELFF
CDR3nt: TGTGCCATCAGTGAACAGGCGAACACCGGGGAGCTGTTTTTT
v_gene: TRBV10-3
j_gene: TRBJ2-2
abundance: few
d_gene: -

CDR3aa: CASSYRRGSGYNEQFF
CDR3nt: TGTGCCAGCTCCTACAGGCGGGGTAGCGGCTACAATGAGCAGTTCTTC
v_gene: TRBV9
j_gene: TRBJ2-1
abundance: -
d_gene: -

CDR3aa: CASSYPTGVGETQYF
CDR3nt: TGTGCCAGCAGCTACCCGACAGGGGTAGGGGAGACCCAGTACTTC
v_gene: TRBV7-9
j_gene: TRBJ2-5
abundance: -
d_gene: TRBD1

CDR3aa: CASSPTRQVTYEQYF
CDR3nt: TGTGCCAGTAGTCCAACGAGACAGGTAACCTACGAGCAGTACTTC
v_gene: TRBV19
j_gene: TRBJ2-7
abundance: -
d_gene: -

CDR3aa: CASSMSSGRTGYNEQFF
CDR3nt: TGTGCCAGTAGTATGTCTAGCGGGAGGACAGGCTACAATGAGCAGTTCTTC
v_gene: TRBV19
j_gene: TRBJ2-1
abundance: -
d_gene: TRBD2

CDR3aa: CASRIGGAKNTEAFF
CDR3nt: TGTGCCAGCAGGATAGGGGGGGCGAAGAACACTGAAGCTTTCTTT
v_gene: TRBV7-2
j_gene: TRBJ1-1
abundance: once
d_gene: -

CDR3aa: CASSLTHRDRGLGRGLFF
CDR3nt: TGTGCCAGCAGCCTAACACACCGGGACAGGGGCTTGGGGCGGGGTCTGTTCTTC
v_gene: TRBV13
j_gene: TRBJ2-1
abundance: -
d_gene: TRBD1

CDR3aa: CASSLAYSGGGLDTQYF
CDR3nt: TGCGCCAGCAGCTTGGCCTACAGTGGAGGGGGCTTGGATACGCAGTATTTT
v_gene: TRBV5-1
j_gene: TRBJ2-3
abundance: -
d_gene: -

CDR3aa: CASRPGTGPYGYTF
CDR3nt: TGTGCCAGCAGACCTGGGACAGGTCCTTATGGCTACACCTTC
v_gene: TRBV28
j_gene: TRBJ1-2
abundance: -
d_gene: TRBD1

CDR3aa: CASSLNHGDTQYF
CDR3nt: TGTGCCAGCAGTTTGAATCACGGAGATACGCAGTATTTT
v_gene: TRBV28
j_gene: TRBJ2-3
abundance: -
d_gene: -

CDR3aa: CASRTGLWVGYTF
CDR3nt: TGTGCCAGCAGGACAGGGTTGTGGGTTGGCTACACCTTC
v_gene: TRBV28
j_gene: TRBJ1-2
abundance: -
d_gene: TRBD1

CDR3aa: CASSSYGQGYEQYF
CDR3nt: TGTGCCAGCAGCTCCTATGGACAGGGGTACGAGCAGTACTTC
v_gene: TRBV5-4
j_gene: TRBJ2-7
abundance: -
d_gene: TRBD1

CDR3aa: CASSQLEGLGEAFF
CDR3nt: TGTGCCAGCAGCCAACTGGAGGGATTGGGGGAAGCTTTCTTT
v_gene: TRBV3-1/TRBV3-2
j_gene: TRBJ1-1
abundance: once
d_gene: -

CDR3aa: CASSQLSGQGPYSSYEQYF
CDR3nt: TGTGCCAGCAGCCAATTATCGGGACAGGGACCCTACAGCTCCTACGAGCAGTACTTC
v_gene: TRBV21-1
j_gene: TRBJ2-7
abundance: -
d_gene: -

CDR3aa: CSVLQGGLGEQYF
CDR3nt: TGCAGCGTCCTACAGGGGGGTCTAGGCGAGCAGTACTTC
v_gene: TRBV29-1
j_gene: TRBJ2-7
abundance: -
d_gene: TRBD1

CDR3aa: CASSNGLANEQYF
CDR3nt: TGTGCCAGCAGCAATGGACTAGCGAACGAGCAGTACTTC
v_gene: TRBV5-8
j_gene: TRBJ2-7
abundance: -
d_gene: TRBD2

CDR3aa: CASSYGDSTEAFF
CDR3nt: TGCGCCAGCAGCTATGGGGACAGCACTGAAGCTTTCTTT
v_gene: TRBV5-1
j_gene: TRBJ1-1
abundance: -
d_gene: TRBD1

CDR3aa: CASSITGDQPQHF
CDR3nt: TGTGCCAGTAGTATTACAGGGGATCAGCCCCAGCATTTT
v_gene: TRBV19
j_gene: TRBJ1-5
abundance: -
d_gene: TRBD1

CDR3aa: CASSWTGRKGYTF
CDR3nt: TGTGCCAGCAGTTGGACAGGGCGGAAGGGCTACACCTTC
v_gene: TRBV28
j_gene: TRBJ1-2
abundance: -
d_gene: TRBD1

CDR3aa: CASSTGAGAFF
CDR3nt: TGTGCCAGCAGTACAGGGGCAGGAGCTTTCTTT
v_gene: TRBV6-5
j_gene: TRBJ1-1
abundance: -
d_gene: TRBD1

CDR3aa: CASSESGRTGELFF
CDR3nt: TGCGCCAGCAGTGAGTCGGGGCGTACCGGGGAGCTGTTTTTT
v_gene: TRBV10-2
j_gene: TRBJ2-2
abundance: few
d_gene: -

CDR3aa: CASSLEVFGDTEAFF
CDR3nt: TGTGCCAGCAGCTTGGAGGTCTTCGGGGACACTGAAGCTTTCTTT
v_gene: TRBV5-4
j_gene: TRBJ1-1
abundance: -
d_gene: -

CDR3aa: CASSDRLAGRTDTQYF
CDR3nt: TGTGCCAGCAGCGATAGACTAGCGGGCCGCACAGATACGCAGTATTTT
v_gene: TRBV5-4
j_gene: TRBJ2-3
abundance: -
d_gene: TRBD2

CDR3aa: CASSPSGLGGTGELFF
CDR3nt: TGTGCCAGCTCACCATCGGGACTAGGAGGGACCGGGGAGCTGTTTTTT
v_gene: TRBV18
j_gene: TRBJ2-2
abundance: -
d_gene: TRBD2

CDR3aa: CASSQLTGSNQPQHF
CDR3nt: TGTGCCAGCAGCCAACTGACAGGGAGCAATCAGCCCCAGCATTTT
v_gene: TRBV4-2
j_gene: TRBJ1-5
abundance: -
d_gene: TRBD1

CDR3aa: CASSEGDSNQPQHF
CDR3nt: TGTGCCAGTTCCGAAGGGGATAGCAATCAGCCCCAGCATTTT
v_gene: TRBV6-5
j_gene: TRBJ1-5
abundance: -
d_gene: -

CDR3aa: CASSQGTGGQPQHF
CDR3nt: TGTGCCAGCAGTCAGGGGACAGGGGGTCAGCCCCAGCATTTT
v_gene: TRBV28
j_gene: TRBJ1-5
abundance: -
d_gene: TRBD1

CDR3aa: CATNRGSYEQYF
CDR3nt: TGTGCCACCAACAGGGGCTCCTACGAGCAGTACTTC
v_gene: TRBV28
j_gene: TRBJ2-7
abundance: -
d_gene: TRBD1

CDR3aa: CASSSIGGGEQYF
CDR3nt: TGTGCCAGCAGCTCCATTGGGGGCGGGGAGCAGTACTTC
v_gene: TRBV5-4
j_gene: TRBJ2-7
abundance: few
d_gene: -

CDR3aa: CASSPGGGNTIYF
CDR3nt: TGCGCCAGCAGTCCTGGGGGGGGAAACACCATATATTTT
v_gene: TRBV4-3
j_gene: TRBJ1-3
abundance: -
d_gene: -

CDR3aa: CASSLVGGGNTIYF
CDR3nt: TGTGCCAGCAGCTTAGTTGGGGGGGGAAACACCATATATTTT
v_gene: TRBV7-2
j_gene: TRBJ1-3
abundance: few
d_gene: -

CDR3aa: CASSSGGSGRAGAYNEQFF
CDR3nt: TGTGCCAGCAGTTCCGGGGGTAGCGGGAGGGCCGGGGCCTACAATGAGCAGTTCTTC
v_gene: TRBV2
j_gene: TRBJ2-1
abundance: -
d_gene: TRBD2

CDR3aa: CASSLGRGETQYF
CDR3nt: TGTGCCAGCAGCCTAGGCAGGGGCGAGACCCAGTACTTC
v_gene: TRBV2
j_gene: TRBJ2-5
abundance: -
d_gene: -

CDR3aa: CAIKGGSSSYNEQFF
CDR3nt: TGTGCCATCAAAGGCGGGTCTAGCTCCTACAATGAGCAGTTCTTC
v_gene: TRBV10-3
j_gene: TRBJ2-1
abundance: -
d_gene: -

CDR3aa: CSASRGLEGYTF
CDR3nt: TGCAGTGCTAGTAGGGGTCTTGAAGGCTACACCTTC
v_gene: TRBV20-1
j_gene: TRBJ1-2
abundance: -
d_gene: -

CDR3aa: CASSLAGYEQFF
CDR3nt: TGTGCCAGCAGTTTGGCAGGGTATGAGCAGTTCTTC
v_gene: TRBV28
j_gene: TRBJ2-1
abundance: -
d_gene: -

CDR3aa: CASSFSGSIFHEQYF
CDR3nt: TGTGCCAGCAGCTTTTCCGGGAGTATATTTCACGAGCAGTACTTC
v_gene: TRBV11-2
j_gene: TRBJ2-7
abundance: -
d_gene: -

CDR3aa: CASSLSGGLETQYF
CDR3nt: TGTGCCAGCAGCTTATCAGGGGGCCTCGAGACCCAGTACTTC
v_gene: TRBV7-9
j_gene: TRBJ2-5
abundance: -
d_gene: TRBD1

CDR3aa: CASSRGPGVNTEAFF
CDR3nt: TGTGCCAGCTCAAGGGGGCCGGGGGTGAACACTGAAGCTTTCTTT
v_gene: TRBV18
j_gene: TRBJ1-1
abundance: -
d_gene: TRBD1

CDR3aa: CASSPGSGLTFSNQPQHF
CDR3nt: TGTGCCAGCAGCCCGGGATCGGGTTTAACTTTTAGCAATCAGCCCCAGCATTTT
v_gene: TRBV7-6
j_gene: TRBJ1-5
abundance: once
d_gene: -

CDR3aa: CASGQLKSYEQYF
CDR3nt: TGCGCCAGCGGACAGTTGAAATCCTACGAGCAGTACTTC
v_gene: TRBV10-2
j_gene: TRBJ2-7
abundance: -
d_gene: -